These T cell receptor beta chains were read from a single sample in a study of a mutant IDH1 vaccine in newly diagnosed glioma. What these receptors recognize is not known. Method: immunoSEQ multiplex PCR; TCRdb's copy keeps in-frame clones and lacks some. Among some 70,000 clones, over 75% were seen once, and the ten largest hold roughly 15%. The sequencing here drew on PBMCs, taken from a glioma patient whose treatment included an IDH1 peptide vaccine. Receptors were obtained from a man aged 18 to 30 with glioma. CDR3s include the opening cysteine and the closing phenylalanine or tryptophan. D genes are given only for firm matches. Clone size is stated in some rows and not others, as once, few, many or a class when expanded.

abundance,v_gene,d_gene,j_gene,CDR3nt,CDR3aa
.,TRBV5-4,.,TRBJ1-2,TGTGCCAGCAGCTTGGCCGTAGGGGACTATGGCTACACCTTC,CASSLAVGDYGYTF
.,TRBV4-2,.,TRBJ1-4,TGTGCCAGCAGCCCGCAGACAGGTACTAATGAAAAACTGTTTTTT,CASSPQTGTNEKLFF
.,TRBV7-8,TRBD1,TRBJ1-1,TGTGCCAGCAGTTTCGGGACAGGCGCTGAAGCTTTCTTT,CASSFGTGAEAFF
.,TRBV12-5,TRBD2,TRBJ2-5,TGTGCTAGTGGTTTAGGATTCGGGACTAGCGGGCGGAAGACCCAGTACTTC,CASGLGFGTSGRKTQYF
few,TRBV19,TRBD1,TRBJ1-2,TGTGCCAGTAGTCCGACAGGGGGCGGCTATGGCTACACCTTC,CASSPTGGGYGYTF
.,TRBV19,TRBD2,TRBJ2-7,TGTGCCAGTAGTATAGGGACTAGCGGGATCTACGAGCAGTACTTC,CASSIGTSGIYEQYF
.,TRBV7-2,.,TRBJ1-6,TGTGCCAGCAGCTTGCATAATTCACCCCTCCACTTT,CASSLHNSPLHF
.,TRBV30,.,TRBJ1-1,TGTGCCTGGAGTGTAGAAGGGAAGACTGAAGCTTTCTTT,CAWSVEGKTEAFF
.,TRBV29-1,.,TRBJ1-2,TGCAGCGTTGAAGATCGCAGCGTAGCTAACTATGGCTACACCTTC,CSVEDRSVANYGYTF
.,TRBV18,.,TRBJ1-1,TGTGCCAGCTCACCACGAGGGGCGGGTTTCACTGAAGCTTTCTTT,CASSPRGAGFTEAFF
.,TRBV18,.,TRBJ1-6,TGTGCCAGCTCCTCCGGGGGGGATTATTCACCCCTCCACTTT,CASSSGGDYSPLHF
.,TRBV5-1,TRBD2,TRBJ2-7,TGCGCCAGCAGCTTATCCGAGCGGGAGGGCCGTTACGAGCAGTACTTC,CASSLSEREGRYEQYF